Shown below are 12 T cell receptor beta chains from a single sample sequenced in a study of response to subunit inactivated influenza vaccine. TCRdb itself ran the RT-PCR reads through MiXCR, one entry per CDR3 protein. Among about 530,000 distinct CDR3 sequences, approximately 13% were seen once, and the ten largest hold about 12%. The source material was PBMCs from blood, sampled roughly 48 days after vaccination. All receptors come from a man in his forties or fifties who received an inactivated influenza vaccine.

The chain combines TRBV15 with TRBJ2-7, with 9 bases aligning to TRBD2. The CDR3 spans 17 residues. The germline V gene has CDR1 LNHNV and CDR2 YYDKDF (reference sequence). Trimming cost V 1 base and J 7 bases; bases outside gene matches: 14. The CDR3 is CATSRAPAGGPEGEQYF. CDR3 coding DNA: TGTGCCACCAGCAGAGCTCCAGCGGGGGGTCCCGAGGGGGAGCAGTACTTC. The complete variable domain, with remaining parts taken from reference TRBV15 and TRBJ2-7, reads DAMVIQNPRYQVTQFGKPVTLSCSQTLNHNVMYWYQQKSSQAPKLLFHYYDKDFNNEADTPDNFQSRRPNTSFCFLDIRSPGLGDTAMYLCATSRAPAGGPEGEQYFGPGTRLTVT.

This clonotype was seen only a few times. This chain connects TRBV7-2 to TRBJ2-2; TRBD2 aligns across 14 bases. Germline CDR1 reads SGHTA; CDR2 reads FQGNSA. This CDR3 has 18 residues. With 2 bases clipped from V and 4 bases from J, the junction kept 6 bases outside the gene matches. The CDR3 sequence: CASSLTGLAGATTGELFF. The CDR3 region has the DNA TGTGCCAGCAGCTTAACGGGACTAGCGGGGGCCACCACCGGGGAGCTGTTTTTT.

This clonotype was counted a few times. This chain joins TRBV12-3 or TRBV12-4 and TRBJ2-3; 11 bases match TRBD2. Trimming took 8 bases from V and 5 from J; bases not matched to a gene: 9. The CDR3 spans 15 residues. This CDR3 reads CASAVSGGAGDTQYF. The DNA for the CDR3 is TGTGCCAGCGCAGTTAGCGGGGGGGCAGGAGATACGCAGTATTTT.

This clonotype was counted a few times. CDR3: CASSQERGLQPQHF. In DNA form, the CDR3 reads TGCGCCAGCAGCCAAGAGCGAGGGTTACAGCCCCAGCATTTT. The chain carries TRBV4-3 and TRBJ1-5; D gene unclear. Per germline, CDR1 LGHNA and CDR2 YSLEER. The CDR3 loop spans 14 amino acids. V dropped 0 bases and J dropped 7 bases, with 10 bases sitting between them.

This clonotype was observed a few times. Here the CDR3 DNA reads TGTGCCAGCAGTGTGACTAGCGGGAGTCGTGATACGCAGTATTTT. As protein: CASSVTSGSRDTQYF. This chain connects TRBV6-1 to TRBJ2-3, with TRBD2 matching over 12 bases. Trimming took 4 bases from V and 6 from J; bases not matched to a gene: 5. Germline V gene data show CDR1 as MNHNS and CDR2 as SASEGT. The CDR3 length is 15 residues.

The J gene is TRBJ2-5, the V gene TRBV9, with D hard to call. This CDR3 has 17 amino acids. Between the trimmed V and J ends, which lost 0 bases and 2 bases, there was a span of 17 bases. Germline lookup yields CDR1 SGDLS and CDR2 YYNGEE. DNA for the CDR3: TGTGCCAGCAGCGTAGTTAAGGGCCCTGGGGTACAAGAGACCCAGTACTTC. Its protein product is CASSVVKGPGVQETQYF.

This clonotype was detected only a few times. The J gene is TRBJ2-7, the V gene TRBV7-8, with D maybe TRBD1 (6 bases). The germline CDR1 and CDR2 sequences are SGHVS and FQNEAQ. Trimming stripped 0 bases from V and 10 bases from J, with 16 bases between. The CDR3 runs 14 residues. The CDR3 DNA reads as TGTGCCAGCAGCTTAGCTGGCAGGGGTTCGATTCAGTACTTC. This sequence encodes CASSLAGRGSIQYF.

This clonotype has a single count. This chain joins TRBV6-2 or TRBV6-3 and TRBJ1-1; D call uncertain. This CDR3 contains 11 residues. Trimming pared 6 bases from V and 8 bases from J, leaving 10 bases between. The germline CDR1 and CDR2 sequences are MNHEY and SVGEGT. The DNA of the CDR3 is TGTGCCAGCAGCCGCGGGAGAGAAGCTTTCTTT. Translating gives CASSRGREAFF.

The rearrangement joins TRBV11-2 to TRBJ2-5; 7 bases are shared with TRBD1. This CDR3 contains 15 residues. V was pared by 5 bases and J by 7 bases, with 13 bases of the junction left unmatched. CDR1 SGHAT and CDR2 FQNNGV come from the germline V gene. The CDR3 region has the DNA TGTGCCAGCAGCCCAAACAGGGGACGGCTAGGGACCCAGTACTTC. Protein product: CASSPNRGRLGTQYF.

The sample holds a few counts of this clonotype. The chain uses TRBV12-3 or TRBV12-4 and TRBJ1-4; unclear D gene. The CDR3 sequence is 15 residues long. Trimming left V 3 bases short and J 0 bases short, with 8 bases between. Written as DNA, the CDR3 is TGTGCCAGCAGTTTTCCCCGGGCAACTAATGAAAAACTGTTTTTT. It is translated as CASSFPRATNEKLFF.

This clonotype was detected only a few times. V and J are TRBV12-5 and TRBJ2-3; tentatively, D is TRBD2 (5 bases). The V and J ends lost 1 base and 8 bases respectively, with 7 bases between them. The CDR3 runs 12 residues. CDR1 is LGHNT and CDR2 is FRNRAP in the germline V gene. The CDR3, as DNA: TGTGCTAGTGGTTTGGGCGGACTTACGCAGTATTTT. It yields the protein CASGLGGLTQYF.

The chain combines TRBV9 with TRBJ2-5; D is possibly TRBD1 or TRBD2 (5 bases each). The CDR3 has 13 residues. The germline gives CDR1 SGDLS, CDR2 YYNGEE. Deletions cut 1 base from V and 5 bases from J, with 9 bases between. CDR3 loop: CASSVQEGETQYF. The DNA of the CDR3 is TGTGCCAGCAGCGTACAAGAGGGGGAGACCCAGTACTTC.